This T cell receptor (beta chain) was observed in a study of blood T cell repertoires in COVID-19. Whole-study context: The samples span acute and convalescent COVID-19 from the United States, Italy and Spain. Sample material is recorded as cDNA or gDNA derived from T cells, B-cell-depleted T cells, or PBMCs.

Seattle's enrolled individuals joined amid active infection and were then monitored longitudinally. In the source study's methods: The assay estimated nucleated cells by amplifying reference gene primers. TCRdb keeps only in-frame clones here, not all; method: immunoSEQ multiplex PCR. V, J and clone size derive from that table, while D and trimming were established from the DNA sequence. This table has 35,000 to 45,000 clones, more than 80% appearing once. Between the trimmed V and J ends, which lost 0 bases and 0 bases, there was a span of 4 bases. CDR3 length: 13 residues. Per germline, CDR1 SGHDT and CDR2 YYEEEE.

Input material: peripheral blood. This sequence originates from a man aged 50-59 years with COVID-19, enrolled during active disease. The rearrangement uses TRBV5-6 and TRBJ2-7; D remains ambiguous. CDR3: CASSLVSSYEQYF. CDR3 bases: TGTGCCAGCAGCTTGGTCAGCTCCTACGAGCAGTACTTC. Together with reference TRBV5-6 and TRBJ2-7, the CDR3 gives the full variable domain: DAGVTQSPTHLIKTRGQQVTLRCSPKSGHDTVSWYQQALGQGPQFIFQYYEEEERQRGNFPDRFSGHQFPNYSSELNVNALLLGDSALYLCASSLVSSYEQYFGPGTRLTVT.